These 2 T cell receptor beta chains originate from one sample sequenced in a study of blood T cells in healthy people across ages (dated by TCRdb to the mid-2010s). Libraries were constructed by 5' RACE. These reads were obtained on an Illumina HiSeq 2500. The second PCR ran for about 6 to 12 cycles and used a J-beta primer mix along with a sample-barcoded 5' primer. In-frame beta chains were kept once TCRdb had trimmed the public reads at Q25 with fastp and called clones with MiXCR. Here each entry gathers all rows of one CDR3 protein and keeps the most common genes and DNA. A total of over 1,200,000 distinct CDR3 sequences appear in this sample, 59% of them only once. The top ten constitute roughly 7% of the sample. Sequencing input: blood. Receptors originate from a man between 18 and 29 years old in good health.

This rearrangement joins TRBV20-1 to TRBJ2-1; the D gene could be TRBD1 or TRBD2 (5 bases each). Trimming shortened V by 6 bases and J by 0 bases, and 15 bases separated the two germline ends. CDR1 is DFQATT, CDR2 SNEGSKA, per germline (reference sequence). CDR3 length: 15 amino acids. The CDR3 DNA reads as TGCAGTGCCGAAACACGGGGCCCCTCCTACAATGAGCAGTTCTTC. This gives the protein CSAETRGPSYNEQFF.

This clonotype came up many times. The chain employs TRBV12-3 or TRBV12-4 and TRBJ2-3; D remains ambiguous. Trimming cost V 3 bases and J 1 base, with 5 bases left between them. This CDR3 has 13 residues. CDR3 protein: CASSFGRTDTQYF. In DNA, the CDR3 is TGTGCCAGCAGTTTTGGCCGCACAGATACGCAGTATTTT.